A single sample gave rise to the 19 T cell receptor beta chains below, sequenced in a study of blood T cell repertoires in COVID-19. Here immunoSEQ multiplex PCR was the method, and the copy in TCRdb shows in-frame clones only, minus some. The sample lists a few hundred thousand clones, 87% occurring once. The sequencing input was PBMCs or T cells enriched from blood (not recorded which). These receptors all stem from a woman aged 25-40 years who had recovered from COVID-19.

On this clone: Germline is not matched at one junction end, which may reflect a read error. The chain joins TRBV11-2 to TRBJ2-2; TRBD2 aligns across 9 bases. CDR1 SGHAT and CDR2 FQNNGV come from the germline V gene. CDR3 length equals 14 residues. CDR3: CASSLERGAGELFF. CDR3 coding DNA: TGTGCCAGCAGCCTAGAGCGGGGGGCCGGGGAGCTGTTTTTT.

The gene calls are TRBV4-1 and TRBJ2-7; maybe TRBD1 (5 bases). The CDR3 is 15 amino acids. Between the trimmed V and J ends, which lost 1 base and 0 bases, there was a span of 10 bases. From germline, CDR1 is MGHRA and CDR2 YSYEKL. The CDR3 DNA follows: TGCGCCAGCAGCCAAGGGCAGGGTAGCTCCTACGAGCAGTACTTC. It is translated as CASSQGQGSSYEQYF.

CDR3 nucleotides: TGTGCCAGCTCACCACCGACCGGGACAGGGAGGGAGACCCAGTACTTC. This sequence encodes CASSPPTGTGRETQYF. The chain links TRBV18 to TRBJ2-5, with 9 bases fitting TRBD1. Germline values: CDR1 KGHSH, CDR2 LQKENI. The CDR3 runs to 16 residues. V gave up 0 bases and J gave up 5 bases; unmatched junction bases: 7. The complete variable domain, with remaining parts taken from reference TRBV18 and TRBJ2-5, reads NAGVMQNPRHLVRRRGQEARLRCSPMKGHSHVYWYRQLPEEGLKFMVYLQKENIIDESGMPKERFSAEFPKEGPSILRIQQVVRGDSAAYFCASSPPTGTGRETQYFGPGTRLLVL.

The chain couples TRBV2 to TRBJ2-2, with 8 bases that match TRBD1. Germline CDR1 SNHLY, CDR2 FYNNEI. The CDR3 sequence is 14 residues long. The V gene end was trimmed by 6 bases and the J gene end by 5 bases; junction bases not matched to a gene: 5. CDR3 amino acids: CASRRTGWTGELFF. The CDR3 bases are TGTGCCAGCAGACGGACAGGGTGGACCGGGGAGCTGTTTTTT.

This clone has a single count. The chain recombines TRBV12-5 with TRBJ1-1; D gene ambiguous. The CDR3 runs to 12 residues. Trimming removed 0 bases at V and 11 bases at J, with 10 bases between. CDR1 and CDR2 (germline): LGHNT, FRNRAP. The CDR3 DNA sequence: TGTGCTAGTGGTTTGGTGGGAGATCGGGCTTTCTTT. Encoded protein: CASGLVGDRAFF.

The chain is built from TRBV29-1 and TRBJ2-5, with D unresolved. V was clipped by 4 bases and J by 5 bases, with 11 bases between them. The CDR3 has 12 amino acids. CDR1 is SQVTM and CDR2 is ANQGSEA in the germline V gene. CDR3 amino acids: CSVAHSDETQYF. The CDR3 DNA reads TGCAGCGTTGCTCACAGTGACGAGACCCAGTACTTC.

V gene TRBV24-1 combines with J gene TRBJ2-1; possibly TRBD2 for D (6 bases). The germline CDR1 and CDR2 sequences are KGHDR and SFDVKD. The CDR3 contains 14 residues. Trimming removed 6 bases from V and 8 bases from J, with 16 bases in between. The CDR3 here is CATSRGARDDEQFF. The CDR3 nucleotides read TGTGCCACCAGTCGCGGGGCTCGGGACGATGAGCAGTTCTTC.

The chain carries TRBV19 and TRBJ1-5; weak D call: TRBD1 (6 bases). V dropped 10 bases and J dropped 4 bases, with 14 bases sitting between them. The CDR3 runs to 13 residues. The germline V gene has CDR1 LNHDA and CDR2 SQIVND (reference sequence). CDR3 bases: TGTGCCATTGGCCCGACAGGTAATCAGCCCCAGCATTTT. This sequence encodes CAIGPTGNQPQHF.

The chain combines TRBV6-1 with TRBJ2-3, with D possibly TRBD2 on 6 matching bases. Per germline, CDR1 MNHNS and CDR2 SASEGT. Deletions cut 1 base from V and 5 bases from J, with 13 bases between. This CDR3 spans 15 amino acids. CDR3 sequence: CASSEVGRGEDTQYF. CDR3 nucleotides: TGTGCCAGCAGTGAAGTCGGGAGAGGAGAAGATACGCAGTATTTT.

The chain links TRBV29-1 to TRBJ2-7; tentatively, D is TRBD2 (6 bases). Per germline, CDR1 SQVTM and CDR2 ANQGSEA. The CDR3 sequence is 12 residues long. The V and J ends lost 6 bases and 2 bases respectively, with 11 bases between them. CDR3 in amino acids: CSVSPGAYEQYF. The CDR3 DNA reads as TGCAGCGTATCTCCGGGGGCCTACGAGCAGTACTTC.

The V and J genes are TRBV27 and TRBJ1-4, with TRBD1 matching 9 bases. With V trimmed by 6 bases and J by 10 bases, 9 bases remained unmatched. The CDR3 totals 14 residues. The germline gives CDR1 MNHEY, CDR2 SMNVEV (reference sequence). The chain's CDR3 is CASSLTGGAVKLFF. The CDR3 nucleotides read TGTGCCAGCAGCCTTACAGGGGGCGCGGTAAAACTGTTTTTT.

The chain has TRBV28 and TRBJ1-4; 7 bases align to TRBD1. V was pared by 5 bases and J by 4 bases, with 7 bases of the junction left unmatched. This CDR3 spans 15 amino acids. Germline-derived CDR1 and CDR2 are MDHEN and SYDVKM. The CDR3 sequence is CASSPRTGYNEKLFF. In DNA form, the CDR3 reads TGTGCCAGCAGTCCCCGGACAGGTTATAATGAAAAACTGTTTTTT.

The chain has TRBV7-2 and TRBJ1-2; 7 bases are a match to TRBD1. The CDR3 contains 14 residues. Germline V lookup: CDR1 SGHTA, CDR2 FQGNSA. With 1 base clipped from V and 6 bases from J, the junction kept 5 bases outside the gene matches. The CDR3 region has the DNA TGTGCCAGCAGCTTAGGGACAGGAGCCCATGGCTACACCTTC. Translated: CASSLGTGAHGYTF.

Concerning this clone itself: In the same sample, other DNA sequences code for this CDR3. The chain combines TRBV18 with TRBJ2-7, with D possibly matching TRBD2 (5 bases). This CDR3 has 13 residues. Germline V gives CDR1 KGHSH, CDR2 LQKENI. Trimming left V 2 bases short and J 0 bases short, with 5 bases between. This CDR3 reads CASSPGSSYEQYF. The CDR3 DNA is TGTGCCAGCTCACCAGGGAGCTCCTACGAGCAGTACTTC.

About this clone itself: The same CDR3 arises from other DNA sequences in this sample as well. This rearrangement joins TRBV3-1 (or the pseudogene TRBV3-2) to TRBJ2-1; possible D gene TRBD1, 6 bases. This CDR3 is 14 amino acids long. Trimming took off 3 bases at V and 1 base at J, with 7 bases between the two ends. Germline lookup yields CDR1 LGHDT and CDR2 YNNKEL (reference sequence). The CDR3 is CASSHRGSYNEQFF. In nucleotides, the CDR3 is TGTGCCAGCAGCCACAGGGGTTCCTACAATGAGCAGTTCTTC.

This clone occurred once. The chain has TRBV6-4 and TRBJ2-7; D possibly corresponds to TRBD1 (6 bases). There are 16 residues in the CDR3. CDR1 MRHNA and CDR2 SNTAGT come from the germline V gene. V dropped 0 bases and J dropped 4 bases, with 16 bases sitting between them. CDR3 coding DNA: TGTGCCAGCAGTGACTCGAGTCATCGGGACAAATACGAGCAGTACTTC. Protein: CASSDSSHRDKYEQYF.

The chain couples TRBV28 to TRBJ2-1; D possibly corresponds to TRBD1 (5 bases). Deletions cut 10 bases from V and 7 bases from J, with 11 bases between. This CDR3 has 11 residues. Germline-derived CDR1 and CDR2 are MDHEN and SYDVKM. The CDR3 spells CATVGPNEQFF. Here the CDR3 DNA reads TGTGCCACCGTGGGGCCGAATGAGCAGTTCTTC.

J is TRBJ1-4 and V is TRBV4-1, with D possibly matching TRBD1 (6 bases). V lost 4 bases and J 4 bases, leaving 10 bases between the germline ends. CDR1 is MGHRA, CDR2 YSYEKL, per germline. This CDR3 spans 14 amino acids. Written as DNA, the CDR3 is TGCGCCAGCAGCCCGACAGGAGGTAATGAAAAACTGTTTTTT. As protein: CASSPTGGNEKLFF.

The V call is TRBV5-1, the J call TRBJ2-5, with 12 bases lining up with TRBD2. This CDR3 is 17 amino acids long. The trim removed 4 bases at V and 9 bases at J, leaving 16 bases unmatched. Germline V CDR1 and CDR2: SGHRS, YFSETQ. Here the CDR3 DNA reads TGCGCCAGCAGCCTCCGGACTAGCGGGGTGGATTCGGGTTCCCAGTACTTC. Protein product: CASSLRTSGVDSGSQYF.